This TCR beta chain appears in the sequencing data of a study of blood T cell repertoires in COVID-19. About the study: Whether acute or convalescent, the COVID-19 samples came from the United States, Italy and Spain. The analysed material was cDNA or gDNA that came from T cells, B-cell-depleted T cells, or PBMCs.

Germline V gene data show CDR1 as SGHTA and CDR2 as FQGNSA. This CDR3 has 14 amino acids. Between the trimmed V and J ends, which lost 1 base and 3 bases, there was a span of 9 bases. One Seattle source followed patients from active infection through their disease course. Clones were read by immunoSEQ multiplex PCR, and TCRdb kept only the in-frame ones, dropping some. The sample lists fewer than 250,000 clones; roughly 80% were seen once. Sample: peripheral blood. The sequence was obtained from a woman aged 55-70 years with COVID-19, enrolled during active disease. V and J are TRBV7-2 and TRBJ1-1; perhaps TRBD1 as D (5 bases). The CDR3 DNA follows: TGTGCCAGCAGCTTAGTGGGCAGGGACACTGAAGCTTTCTTT. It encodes CASSLVGRDTEAFF.